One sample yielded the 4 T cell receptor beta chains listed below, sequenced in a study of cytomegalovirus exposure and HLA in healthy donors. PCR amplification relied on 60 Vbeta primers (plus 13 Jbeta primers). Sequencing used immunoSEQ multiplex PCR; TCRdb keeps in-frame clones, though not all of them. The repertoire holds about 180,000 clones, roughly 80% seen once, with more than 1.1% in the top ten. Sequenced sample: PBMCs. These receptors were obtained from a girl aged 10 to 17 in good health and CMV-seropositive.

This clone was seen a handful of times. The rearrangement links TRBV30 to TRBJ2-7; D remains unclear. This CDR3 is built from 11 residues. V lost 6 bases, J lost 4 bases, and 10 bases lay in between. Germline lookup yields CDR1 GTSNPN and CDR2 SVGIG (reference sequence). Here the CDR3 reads CACGQVYEQYF. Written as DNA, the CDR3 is TGTGCCTGTGGGCAGGTATACGAGCAGTACTTC.

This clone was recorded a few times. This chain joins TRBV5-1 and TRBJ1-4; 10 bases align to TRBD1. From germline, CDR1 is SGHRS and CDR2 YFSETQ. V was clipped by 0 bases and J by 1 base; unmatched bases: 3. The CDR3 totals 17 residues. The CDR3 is CASSLGQGAGTNEKLFF. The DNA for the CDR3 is TGCGCCAGCAGCTTGGGACAGGGGGCTGGAACTAATGAAAAACTGTTTTTT.

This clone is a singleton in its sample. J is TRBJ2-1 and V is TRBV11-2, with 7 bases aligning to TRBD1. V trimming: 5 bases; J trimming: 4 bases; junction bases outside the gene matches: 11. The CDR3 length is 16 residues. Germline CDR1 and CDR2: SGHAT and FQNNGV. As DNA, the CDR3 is TGTGCCAGCAGCAATGTAGACAGGGTTTCGTACAATGAGCAGTTCTTC. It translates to CASSNVDRVSYNEQFF. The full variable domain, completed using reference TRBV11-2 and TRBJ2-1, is EAGVAQSPRYKIIEKRQSVAFWCNPISGHATLYWYQQILGQGPKLLIQFQNNGVVDDSQLPKDRFSAERLKGVDSTLKIQPAKLEDSAVYLCASSNVDRVSYNEQFFGPGTRLTVL.

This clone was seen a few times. The CDR3 spells CASSYGQAGETQYF. The CDR3 DNA reads TGCGCCAGCAGCTACGGACAGGCTGGAGAGACCCAGTACTTC. The V call is TRBV5-1, the J call TRBJ2-5; TRBD1 matches at 7 bases. The CDR3 is 14 amino acids. The junction had 6 bases not matched to a gene; V was cut back by 3 bases and J by 4 bases. Germline CDR1 and CDR2: SGHRS and YFSETQ. The whole variable domain, filled in from reference TRBV5-1 and TRBJ2-5, reads KAGVTQTPRYLIKTRGQQVTLSCSPISGHRSVSWYQQTPGQGLQFLFEYFSETQRNKGNFPGRFSGRQFSNSRSEMNVSTLELGDSALYLCASSYGQAGETQYFGPGTRLLVL.